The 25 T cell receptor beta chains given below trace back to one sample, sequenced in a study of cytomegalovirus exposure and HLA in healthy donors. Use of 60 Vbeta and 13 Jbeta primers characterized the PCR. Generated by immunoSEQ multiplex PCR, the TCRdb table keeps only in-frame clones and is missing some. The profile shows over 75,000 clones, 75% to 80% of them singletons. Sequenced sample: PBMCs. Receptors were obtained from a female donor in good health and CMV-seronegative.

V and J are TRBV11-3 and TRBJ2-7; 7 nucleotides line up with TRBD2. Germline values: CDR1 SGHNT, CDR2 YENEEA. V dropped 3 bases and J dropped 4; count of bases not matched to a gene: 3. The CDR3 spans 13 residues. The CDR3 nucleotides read TGTGCCAGCAGCTTGTCCGGGGGGTACGAGCAGTACTTC. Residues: CASSLSGGYEQYF.

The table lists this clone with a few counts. This CDR3 is CASSLGSTGGNTEAFF. The CDR3 DNA follows: TGCGCCAGCAGCCTTGGATCGACAGGGGGGAACACTGAAGCTTTCTTT. The chain combines TRBV4-3 with TRBJ1-1; 9 positions match TRBD1. The CDR3 covers 16 residues. Germline CDR1 is LGHNA and CDR2 is YSLEER. V lost 4 bases to trimming and J lost 1 base; unmatched junction nucleotides: 7.

The CDR3 nucleotides read TGTGCCAGCAGGCCTCACAGGGGGCTCGCAGATACGCAGTATTTT. Protein sequence: CASRPHRGLADTQYF. The J gene is TRBJ2-3, the V gene TRBV28; TRBD1 aligns across 9 bases. Unmatched junction bases numbered 8, after V lost 6 bases and J lost 4 bases. The CDR3 runs 15 residues. Germline V gives CDR1 MDHEN, CDR2 SYDVKM.

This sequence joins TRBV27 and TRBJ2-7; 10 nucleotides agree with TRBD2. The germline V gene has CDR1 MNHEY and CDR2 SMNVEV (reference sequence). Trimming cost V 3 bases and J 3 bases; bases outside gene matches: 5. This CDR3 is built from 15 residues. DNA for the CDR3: TGTGCCAGCAGTTTCAGGCTAGCGGGGGACTACGAGCAGTACTTC. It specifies CASSFRLAGDYEQYF.

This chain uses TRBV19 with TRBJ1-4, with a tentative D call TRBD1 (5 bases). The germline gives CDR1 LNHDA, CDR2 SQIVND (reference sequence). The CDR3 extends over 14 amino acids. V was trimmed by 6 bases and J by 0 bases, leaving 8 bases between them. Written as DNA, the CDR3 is TGTGCCAGTAGACACAGGACAACTAATGAAAAACTGTTTTTT. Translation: CASRHRTTNEKLFF. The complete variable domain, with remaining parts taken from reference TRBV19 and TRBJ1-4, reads DGGITQSPKYLFRKEGQNVTLSCEQNLNHDAMYWYRQDPGQGLRLIYYSQIVNDFQKGDIAEGYSVSREKKESFPLTVTSAQKNPTAFYLCASRHRTTNEKLFFGSGTQLSVL.

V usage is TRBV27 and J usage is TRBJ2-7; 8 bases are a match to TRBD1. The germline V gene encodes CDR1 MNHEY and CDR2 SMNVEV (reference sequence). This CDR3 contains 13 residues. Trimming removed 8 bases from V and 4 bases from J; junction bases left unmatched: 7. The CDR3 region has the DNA TGTGCCAGCTCTGGACAGGGTCCTTACGAGCAGTACTTC. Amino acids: CASSGQGPYEQYF.

The CDR3 nucleotides are TGTGCCAGCAGCTTAGACGACAGGGGGCTATACGAGCAGTACTTC. This codes for CASSLDDRGLYEQYF. The chain has TRBV7-8 and TRBJ2-7, with 10 bases fitting TRBD1. Germline V CDR1 and CDR2: SGHVS, FQNEAQ. V dropped 1 base and J dropped 4; count of bases not matched to a gene: 4. The CDR3 is 15 residues long.

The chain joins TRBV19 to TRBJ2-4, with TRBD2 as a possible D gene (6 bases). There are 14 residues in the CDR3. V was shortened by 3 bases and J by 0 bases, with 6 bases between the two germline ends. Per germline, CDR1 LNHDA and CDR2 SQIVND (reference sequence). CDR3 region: CASSMGGAKNIQYF. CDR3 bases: TGTGCCAGTAGTATGGGGGGAGCCAAAAACATTCAGTACTTC. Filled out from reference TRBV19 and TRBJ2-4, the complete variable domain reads DGGITQSPKYLFRKEGQNVTLSCEQNLNHDAMYWYRQDPGQGLRLIYYSQIVNDFQKGDIAEGYSVSREKKESFPLTVTSAQKNPTAFYLCASSMGGAKNIQYFGAGTRLSVL.

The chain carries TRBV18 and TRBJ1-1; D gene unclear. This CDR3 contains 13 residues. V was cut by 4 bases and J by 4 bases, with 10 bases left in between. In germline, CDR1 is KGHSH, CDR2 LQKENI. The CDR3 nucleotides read TGTGCCAGCTCACGCAAGGAGGGCACTGAAGCTTTCTTT. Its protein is CASSRKEGTEAFF.

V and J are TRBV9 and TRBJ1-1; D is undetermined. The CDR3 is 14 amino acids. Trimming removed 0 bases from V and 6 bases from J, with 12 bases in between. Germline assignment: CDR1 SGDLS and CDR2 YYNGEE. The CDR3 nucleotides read TGTGCCAGCAGCGTAGTATATGGGAGGGCTGAAGCTTTCTTT. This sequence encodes CASSVVYGRAEAFF.

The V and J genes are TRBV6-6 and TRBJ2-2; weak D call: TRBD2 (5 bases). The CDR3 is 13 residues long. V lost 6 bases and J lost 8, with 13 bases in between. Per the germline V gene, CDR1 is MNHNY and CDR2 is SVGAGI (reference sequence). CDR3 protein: CASRSRESGELFF. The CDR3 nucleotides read TGTGCCAGCAGGTCAAGGGAGTCAGGGGAGCTGTTTTTT.

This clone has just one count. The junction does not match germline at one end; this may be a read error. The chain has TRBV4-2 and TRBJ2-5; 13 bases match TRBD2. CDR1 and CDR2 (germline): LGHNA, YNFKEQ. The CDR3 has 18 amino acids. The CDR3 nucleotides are TGTGCCACCAGCCTTCGACTAGCGGGGGGTTCCGGACAAGAGACCCAGTACTTC. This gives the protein CATSLRLAGGSGQETQYF.

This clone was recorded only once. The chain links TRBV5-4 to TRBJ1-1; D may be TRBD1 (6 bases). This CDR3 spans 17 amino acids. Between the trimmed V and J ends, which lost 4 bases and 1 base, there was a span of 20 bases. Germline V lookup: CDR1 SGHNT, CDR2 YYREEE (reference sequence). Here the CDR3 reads CASSPGGAGMRNTEAFF. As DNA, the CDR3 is TGTGCCAGCAGCCCCGGGGGGGCAGGGATGAGGAACACTGAAGCTTTCTTT.

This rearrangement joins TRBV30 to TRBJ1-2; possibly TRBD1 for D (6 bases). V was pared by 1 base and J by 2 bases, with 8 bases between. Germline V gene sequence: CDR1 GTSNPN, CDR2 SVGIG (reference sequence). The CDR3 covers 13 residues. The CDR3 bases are TGTGCCTGGAGTGCCACAGGGAACTATGGCTACACCTTC. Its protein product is CAWSATGNYGYTF.

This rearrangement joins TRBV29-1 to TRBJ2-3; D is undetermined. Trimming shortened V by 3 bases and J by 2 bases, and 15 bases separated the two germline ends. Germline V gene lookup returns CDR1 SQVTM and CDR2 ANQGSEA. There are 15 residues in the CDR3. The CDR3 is CSVDLQANPTDTQYF. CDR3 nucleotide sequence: TGCAGCGTTGATCTCCAGGCCAACCCCACAGATACGCAGTATTTT.

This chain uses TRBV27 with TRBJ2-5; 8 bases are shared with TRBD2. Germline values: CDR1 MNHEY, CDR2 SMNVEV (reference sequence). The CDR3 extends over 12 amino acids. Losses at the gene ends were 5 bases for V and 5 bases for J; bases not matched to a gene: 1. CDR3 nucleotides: TGTGCCAGCAGTCCGGGGGGGGAGACCCAGTACTTC. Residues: CASSPGGETQYF.

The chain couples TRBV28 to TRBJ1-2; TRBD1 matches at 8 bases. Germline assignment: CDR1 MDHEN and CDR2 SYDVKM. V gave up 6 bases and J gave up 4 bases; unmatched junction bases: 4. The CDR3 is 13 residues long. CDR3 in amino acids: CASRVDRVYGYTF. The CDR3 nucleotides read TGTGCCAGCAGGGTGGACAGGGTCTATGGCTACACCTTC.

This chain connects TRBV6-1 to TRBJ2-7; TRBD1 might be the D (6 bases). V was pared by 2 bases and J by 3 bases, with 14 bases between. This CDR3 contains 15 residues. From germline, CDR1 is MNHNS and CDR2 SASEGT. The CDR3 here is CASSEQTGSVYEQYF. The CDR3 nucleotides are TGTGCCAGCAGTGAACAGACAGGATCGGTCTACGAGCAGTACTTC.

The CDR3 here is CASSLEGEGTDEQYF. The CDR3 bases are TGTGCCAGCAGCTTGGAGGGGGAGGGGACGGACGAGCAGTACTTC. V is TRBV13 and J is TRBJ2-7, with D possibly being TRBD2 (7 bases). The length of the CDR3 is 15 residues. Germline V lookup: CDR1 PRHDT, CDR2 FYEKMQ (reference sequence). V was pared by 3 bases and J by 5 bases, with 17 bases between.

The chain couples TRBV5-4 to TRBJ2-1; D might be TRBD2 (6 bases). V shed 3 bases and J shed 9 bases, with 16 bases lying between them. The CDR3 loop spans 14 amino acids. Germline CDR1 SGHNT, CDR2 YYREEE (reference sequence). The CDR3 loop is CASSSTTRVAEQFF. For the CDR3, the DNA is TGTGCCAGCAGCTCAACGACTAGGGTGGCTGAGCAGTTCTTC.

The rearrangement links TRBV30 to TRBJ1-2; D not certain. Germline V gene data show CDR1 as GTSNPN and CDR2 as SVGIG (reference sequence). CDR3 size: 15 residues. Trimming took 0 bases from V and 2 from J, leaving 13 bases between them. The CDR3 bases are TGTGCCTGGAGTGTAAGCCGGATAGCGAACTATGGCTACACCTTC. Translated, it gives CAWSVSRIANYGYTF.

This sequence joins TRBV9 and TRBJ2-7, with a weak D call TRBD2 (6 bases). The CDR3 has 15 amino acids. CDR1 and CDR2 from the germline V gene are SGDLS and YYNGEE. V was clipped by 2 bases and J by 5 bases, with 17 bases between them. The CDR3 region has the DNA TGTGCCAGCAGCGTGATGGCGGAGGGGAATGACGAGCAGTACTTC. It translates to CASSVMAEGNDEQYF.

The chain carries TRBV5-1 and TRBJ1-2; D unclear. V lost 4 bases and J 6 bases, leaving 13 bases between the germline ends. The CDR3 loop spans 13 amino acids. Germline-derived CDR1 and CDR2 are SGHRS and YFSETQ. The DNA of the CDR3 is TGCGCCAGCAGCCTGGGCCTCGAGGATGGCTACACCTTC. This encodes CASSLGLEDGYTF. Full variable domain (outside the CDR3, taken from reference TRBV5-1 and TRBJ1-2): KAGVTQTPRYLIKTRGQQVTLSCSPISGHRSVSWYQQTPGQGLQFLFEYFSETQRNKGNFPGRFSGRQFSNSRSEMNVSTLELGDSALYLCASSLGLEDGYTFGSGTRLTVV.

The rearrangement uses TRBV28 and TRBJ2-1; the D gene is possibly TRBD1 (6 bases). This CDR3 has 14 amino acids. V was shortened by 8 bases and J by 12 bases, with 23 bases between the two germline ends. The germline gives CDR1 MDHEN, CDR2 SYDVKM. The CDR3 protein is CASYKRGTGKGQFF. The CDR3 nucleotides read TGTGCCAGCTACAAGAGGGGTACAGGGAAGGGGCAGTTCTTC.

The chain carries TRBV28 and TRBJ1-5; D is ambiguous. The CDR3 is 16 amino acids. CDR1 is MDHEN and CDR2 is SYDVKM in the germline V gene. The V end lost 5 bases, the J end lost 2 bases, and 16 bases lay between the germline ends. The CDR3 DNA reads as TGTGCCAGCAGTCACCGGGGTCTGGGTGGCAATCAGCCCCAGCATTTT. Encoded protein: CASSHRGLGGNQPQHF.